These 5 T cell receptor beta chains originate from one sample sequenced in a study of T-cell reconstitution after alpha-beta-depleted transplantation in children. Preparation of the TCRbeta library was carried out with unique molecular identifiers. MiXCR, applied by TCRdb to the PCR reads, yields one record per CDR3 protein. The data contain about 300,000 distinct CDR3 sequences, around 10% of them singletons. The specimen was PBMCs, collected before TCRalphabeta/CD19-depleted stem cell transplant. The receptors come from a boy in the first two years of life with acute myeloid leukemia, due to receive a stem cell transplant.

This clonotype has at least ten counts. The chain combines TRBV29-1 with TRBJ2-1; possible D gene TRBD1, 5 bases. CDR3 length: 14 amino acids. Between the trimmed V and J ends, which lost 3 bases and 1 base, there was a span of 10 bases. Per the germline V gene, CDR1 is SQVTM and CDR2 is ANQGSEA. The CDR3 sequence: CSVDRETSYNEQFF. CDR3 coding DNA: TGCAGCGTTGACAGGGAAACTTCCTACAATGAGCAGTTCTTC.

This clonotype was seen ten or more times. This rearrangement joins TRBV5-1 to TRBJ1-4; 7 nucleotides match TRBD1. The CDR3 sequence is 15 residues long. V shed 5 bases, J shed 5 bases, and the junction held 9 bases outside the gene matches. Germline V gene data show CDR1 as SGHRS and CDR2 as YFSETQ. CDR3 loop: CASRFPGTENEKLFF. The CDR3 nucleotides are TGCGCCAGCAGGTTCCCCGGGACAGAGAATGAAAAACTGTTTTTT.

There are many counts of this clonotype. V and J are TRBV27 and TRBJ1-6, with no clear D. The CDR3 is 16 residues long. The germline CDR1 and CDR2 sequences are MNHEY and SMNVEV (reference sequence). Between the trimmed V and J ends, which lost 3 bases and 0 bases, there was a span of 9 bases. CDR3 loop: CASSFSRGSYNSPLHF. The DNA for the CDR3 is TGTGCCAGCAGTTTTAGTCGCGGCTCCTATAATTCACCCCTCCACTTT.

This clonotype was counted a few times. The chain employs TRBV27 and TRBJ2-3; D possibly corresponds to TRBD2 (5 bases). The CDR3 runs 12 residues. Trimming cost V 3 bases and J 9 bases, with 10 bases left between them. CDR1 and CDR2 (germline): MNHEY, SMNVEV (reference sequence). CDR3 DNA: TGTGCCAGCAGTTTTGAGGGTGTCACGCAGTATTTT. Translated, it gives CASSFEGVTQYF.

The J gene is TRBJ2-5, the V gene TRBV7-7; maybe TRBD1 (6 bases). CDR3 size: 15 residues. The germline V gene has CDR1 SSHAT and CDR2 FNYEAQ (reference sequence). Trimming shortened V by 5 bases and J by 2 bases, and 15 bases separated the two germline ends. The CDR3 DNA reads TGTGCCAGCAGCCCATCCAGGGGTTCACAAGAGACCCAGTACTTC. As protein: CASSPSRGSQETQYF. The variable domain in full, completed from reference TRBV7-7 and TRBJ2-5, reads GAGVSQSPRYKVTKRGQDVTLRCDPISSHATLYWYQQALGQGPEFLTYFNYEAQPDKSGLPSDRFSAERPEGSISTLTIQRTEQRDSAMYRCASSPSRGSQETQYFGPGTRLLVL.